This entry is about one T cell receptor (beta chain). V shed 4 bases and J shed 0 bases, with 14 bases lying between them. This CDR3 has 16 amino acids. CDR1 and CDR2 from the germline V gene are SGHNT and YYREEE (reference sequence). This sample was included in a study of blood T cell repertoires in COVID-19. In the original processing: Estimated nucleated cell counts came from reference gene primer amplification. Sequencing used immunoSEQ multiplex PCR; TCRdb keeps in-frame clones, though not all of them. V and J calls and clone size are those listed in that table; D and trimming were worked out from the DNA. The sample comprises under 350,000 clones, around nine tenths of which are singletons, and 2.6% rests with the top ten. The study recruited people aged roughly 18 to 100 years across approximately 24 US areas. Two negative PCRs, clearance, or symptom resolution had been documented for recovered Cohort 3 donors.

The sample was PBMCs or T cells enriched from blood (not recorded which). The sequence was obtained from a man aged 55 to 70 who had recovered from COVID-19. This sequence joins TRBV5-4 and TRBJ2-1; maybe TRBD1 (6 bases). CDR3 sequence (DNA): TGTGCCAGCAGCAAGGGACATCAGAGCTCCTACAATGAGCAGTTCTTC. Encoded protein: CASSKGHQSSYNEQFF.